Below, 2 T cell receptor beta chains from the same sample are listed, as sequenced in a study of T-cell memory formation after mild COVID-19. In TCRdb, the 5' RACE reads were re-called with MiXCR into one record per CDR3 protein. The sample holds about 250,000 distinct CDR3 sequences, roughly 14% seen once. Sequencing input: PBMCs or a T cell subset sorted from them (not recorded which). These receptor sequences come from an adult woman who had mild COVID-19 (a few samples of this study predate the infection). Cell type and time point are not known.

The genes are TRBV5-4 and TRBJ1-1, with D maybe TRBD1 (5 bases). CDR3 length: 15 amino acids. The germline CDR1 and CDR2 sequences are SGHNT and YYREEE (reference sequence). Trimming stripped 0 bases from V and 3 bases from J, with 12 bases between. The CDR3 sequence is CASSLAWGRDTEAFF. In nucleotides, the CDR3 is TGTGCCAGCAGCTTGGCCTGGGGCAGGGACACTGAAGCTTTCTTT.

This chain connects TRBV12-3 or TRBV12-4 to TRBJ2-5; 8 bases fit TRBD1. CDR3 length: 14 amino acids. V was pared by 5 bases and J by 7 bases, with 9 bases of the junction left unmatched. CDR3: CASSGRGLWVTQYF. CDR3 DNA sequence: TGTGCCAGCAGTGGCAGGGGGCTCTGGGTGACCCAGTACTTC.